These 23 T cell receptor beta chains were sequenced from one sample in a study of tumor-infiltrating lymphocytes in oesophageal squamous cell carcinoma. TCRdb ran MiXCR on the PCR reads and lists one entry per CDR3 protein. The sample carries 20,000 to 30,000 distinct CDR3 sequences, roughly 35% recorded once. Sequenced input: esophageal tumor tissue. These TCRs come from a male donor with esophageal squamous cell carcinoma.

At least ten counts were recorded for this clonotype. The rearrangement uses TRBV6-1 and TRBJ1-4, with D possibly matching TRBD1 (5 bases). This CDR3 has 13 amino acids. The germline V gene encodes CDR1 MNHNS and CDR2 SASEGT. Trimming stripped 5 bases from V and 3 bases from J, with 7 bases between. CDR3 in DNA: TGTGCCAGCAGTCGACAGCCTAATGAAAAACTGTTTTTT. It yields the protein CASSRQPNEKLFF.

This clonotype was seen repeatedly, ten times or more. The chain carries TRBV7-6 and TRBJ2-1, with TRBD2 matching over 12 bases. The V and J ends lost 5 bases and 7 bases, in that order; junction bases with no gene match: 12. The CDR3 has 17 amino acids. Germline CDR1 reads SGHVS; CDR2 reads FNYEAQ. The CDR3 coding sequence is TGTGCCAGCAGCGAGTCCCCGTGGACTAGCGGGGCTAATGAGCAGTTCTTC. Residues: CASSESPWTSGANEQFF.

The chain is built from TRBV10-3 and TRBJ2-7; the match to TRBD2 covers 8 bases. Trimming cost V 10 bases and J 2 bases; bases outside gene matches: 10. CDR1 and CDR2 (germline): ENHRY, SYGVKD. The CDR3 runs to 14 residues. The DNA of the CDR3 is TGTGCCACGGGGGGGTCCGGGACTACCTACGAGCAGTACTTC. This codes for CATGGSGTTYEQYF.

The genes are TRBV7-8 and TRBJ2-1; D gene ambiguous. The J call may be incorrect, as the DNA end agrees better with TRBJ2-7. Germline V gives CDR1 SGHVS, CDR2 FQNEAQ. The CDR3 loop spans 15 amino acids. CDR3 in DNA: TGTGCCAGCAGCTTCGGACCACTCGTCGGGTACGAGCAGTACTTC. Translation: CASSFGPLVGYEQYF.

This clonotype was counted a few times. The rearrangement links TRBV2 to TRBJ2-5, with D possibly called TRBD1 or TRBD2 (5 bases each). The CDR3 consists of 16 residues. V was pared by 7 bases and J by 2 bases, with 20 bases between. The germline gives CDR1 SNHLY, CDR2 FYNNEI. The CDR3 sequence: CASKSGRDRDQETQYF. Here the CDR3 DNA reads TGTGCCAGCAAATCGGGTCGGGACCGCGATCAAGAGACCCAGTACTTC.

The sample holds many counts of this clonotype. J is TRBJ2-5 and V is TRBV5-4; 8 bases match TRBD1. Germline loops: CDR1 SGHNT, CDR2 YYREEE (reference sequence). The CDR3 totals 17 residues. The trim removed 3 bases at V and 3 bases at J, leaving 13 bases unmatched. The CDR3 protein is CASSSRQGTNLKETQYF. The CDR3 DNA is TGTGCCAGCAGCTCCCGACAGGGGACAAACCTGAAAGAGACCCAGTACTTC.

V and J are TRBV7-9 and TRBJ2-3; 8 bases are shared with TRBD2. Germline loops: CDR1 SEHNR, CDR2 FQNEAQ (reference sequence). V was pared by 3 bases and J by 6 bases, with 8 bases of the junction left unmatched. This CDR3 has 15 residues. The CDR3 loop reads CASSFISRGGDTQYF. The CDR3 coding sequence is TGTGCCAGCAGCTTTATATCCCGGGGGGGGGATACGCAGTATTTT.

This chain joins TRBV20-1 and TRBJ2-3; TRBD1 might be the D (6 bases). The end of the DNA fits TRBJ1-1 better, so the J call may be wrong. The CDR3 totals 13 residues. Germline V gene data show CDR1 as DFQATT and CDR2 as SNEGSKA (reference sequence). The CDR3: CSARDGTSWGAFF. In DNA form, the CDR3 reads TGCAGTGCTAGAGATGGGACATCCTGGGGTGCTTTCTTT.

This clonotype was counted ten times or more. The V and J genes are TRBV10-3 and TRBJ2-2, with D perhaps TRBD1 or TRBD2 (5 bases each). Germline lookup yields CDR1 ENHRY and CDR2 SYGVKD. The CDR3 extends over 15 amino acids. V lost 3 bases, J lost 5 bases, and 13 bases lay in between. CDR3 DNA sequence: TGTGCCATCAGTGAATCTAGTTGGGGGACCGGGGAGCTGTTTTTT. The encoded protein is CAISESSWGTGELFF.

Regarding this clonotype: The junction does not match germline at one end; this may be a read error. The chain joins TRBV2 to TRBJ1-5; no clear D. Germline assignment: CDR1 SNHLY and CDR2 FYNNEI. The CDR3 is 15 residues long. For the CDR3, the DNA is TGTGCCAGCAGTGAAGGAAGAGCTTCCAATCAGCCCCGGCATTTT. Translation: CASSEGRASNQPRHF.

The chain joins TRBV28 to TRBJ1-1; a weak D match, TRBD2 (6 bases). TRBJ2-1 matches the DNA end more closely, so the J call is doubtful. Per the germline V gene, CDR1 is MDHEN and CDR2 is SYDVKM. The CDR3 is made up of 15 amino acids. CDR3 coding DNA: TGTGCCAGCAGTCCTGGGGGGTTCACCTACAATGAGCAGTTCTTC. Encoded protein: CASSPGGFTYNEQFF.

For this clonotype: The junction and the germline gene differ at one end; a read error may be behind it. V usage is TRBV5-3 and J usage is TRBJ2-6, with TRBD1 as a possible D gene (5 bases). TRBV5-3 is an ORF; its function is uncertain. The CDR3 covers 15 residues. CDR3 loop: CASSLVGAGANVLTF. The CDR3 bases are TGTGCCAGCAGCTTGGTAGGGGCCGGGGCCAACGTCCTGACTTTC.

This clonotype was picked up many times. V gene TRBV5-1 combines with J gene TRBJ2-3; D not certain. V lost 4 bases, J lost 6 bases, and 9 bases lay in between. The CDR3 covers 12 residues. Germline V lookup: CDR1 SGHRS, CDR2 YFSETQ. CDR3 bases: TGCGCCAGCAGCGCCCCGGCGGATACGCAGTATTTT. As protein: CASSAPADTQYF.

Points on this clonotype: This may come from a read error, since a much larger clone is one base off. The chain links TRBV19 to TRBJ2-7, with TRBD2 as a possible D gene (6 bases). From germline, CDR1 is LNHDA and CDR2 SQIVND (reference sequence). CDR3 length: 15 residues. The germline V and J ends were trimmed by 7 bases and 7 bases, with 23 bases remaining between them. CDR3 region: CASMGGVGSYNEQYF. The CDR3, as DNA: TGTGCCAGTATGGGGGGAGTGGGCTCCTACAATGAGCAGTACTTC.

This clonotype was counted many times. This chain links TRBV5-1 with TRBJ1-1; D remains unclear. V lost 0 bases and J 0 bases, leaving 6 bases between the germline ends. The CDR3 totals 14 residues. CDR1 SGHRS and CDR2 YFSETQ come from the germline V gene. This CDR3 is CASSLVSLNTEAFF. The DNA of the CDR3 is TGCGCCAGCAGCTTGGTAAGCCTGAACACTGAAGCTTTCTTT.

As regards this clonotype: Since the CDR3 does not end with the conserved phenylalanine or tryptophan, this likely comes from a read error. Because the CDR3's place on the DNA is in doubt, the DNA is left out and the CDR3 is given as listed by TCRdb. The rearrangement joins TRBV6-5 to TRBJ2-3; TRBD1, the D gene given by the table, was not confirmed from the DNA. Inclusive of both ends, the CDR3 amounts to 15 amino acids. Germline V gene sequence: CDR1 MNHEY, CDR2 SVGAGI. The CDR3 sequence: CASTSQPVGATPSVR.

This clonotype is labeled as medium-sized. One junction end does not reproduce the germline sequence, and a read error may be involved. V is TRBV7-7 and J is TRBJ2-1, with TRBD1 matching 8 bases. Looked up from germline, CDR1 is SSHAT and CDR2 is FNYEAQ (reference sequence). CDR3 length: 18 amino acids. The CDR3 nucleotides read TGTGCTAGCAGCTTAGCCATACAGGGGGTGGGTTCCTACAATGAGCAGTTCTTC. Amino acids: CASSLAIQGVGSYNEQFF.

The sample holds many counts of this clonotype. CDR3: CATSDPGQGITGELFF. CDR3 DNA: TGTGCCACCAGTGACCCGGGACAGGGCATCACCGGGGAGCTGTTTTTT. The genes are TRBV24-1 and TRBJ2-2, with TRBD1 matching 9 bases. The V gene end was trimmed by 4 bases and the J gene end by 4 bases; junction bases not matched to a gene: 6. In germline, CDR1 is KGHDR, CDR2 SFDVKD. The CDR3 is 16 residues long.

This clonotype was found a few times. The genes are TRBV6-5 and TRBJ2-3; D is unresolved. The CDR3 has 14 amino acids. The germline CDR1 and CDR2 sequences are MNHEY and SVGAGI. V was trimmed by 7 bases and J by 4 bases, leaving 15 bases between them. The CDR3 reads CASTTTTAADTQYF. The CDR3 DNA reads as TGTGCCAGCACTACGACGACCGCAGCAGATACGCAGTATTTT.

The chain joins TRBV6-2 or TRBV6-3 to TRBJ2-4, with 12 bases aligning to TRBD2. TRBJ2-1 matches the DNA end more closely, so the J call is doubtful. The CDR3 is 16 residues long. CDR1 and CDR2 (germline): MNHEY, SVGEGT. This chain's CDR3 is CASSYRTSGGYNEQFF. In DNA form, the CDR3 reads TGTGCCAGCAGTTACCGCACTAGCGGGGGGTACAATGAGCAGTTCTTC.

Only a few counts were recorded for this clonotype. V usage is TRBV19 and J usage is TRBJ2-4, with D perhaps TRBD1 (5 bases). The CDR3 runs to 13 residues. CDR1 LNHDA and CDR2 SQIVND come from the germline V gene (reference sequence). V lost 3 bases and J 8 bases, leaving 11 bases between the germline ends. The CDR3: CASSIGRDDIQYF. Written as DNA, the CDR3 is TGTGCCAGTAGTATCGGCAGGGATGACATTCAGTACTTC.

This clonotype was detected ten times or more. This chain joins TRBV10-3 and TRBJ2-1; TRBD2 matches at 13 bases. The CDR3 spans 13 residues. From germline, CDR1 is ENHRY and CDR2 SYGVKD. Trimming at V came to 10 bases and at J to 10 bases, leaving 7 bases not matched to a gene. CDR3 nucleotides: TGTGCCACCGGACTAGCGGGAGTACGCGAGCAGTTCTTC. Translation: CATGLAGVREQFF.

The chain links TRBV7-9 to TRBJ2-5; tentatively, D is TRBD2 (5 bases). V lost 2 bases and J lost 5, with 9 bases in between. The CDR3 length is 13 residues. Germline-derived CDR1 and CDR2 are SEHNR and FQNEAQ (reference sequence). The CDR3 loop is CASSLLGGETQYF. DNA of the CDR3: TGTGCCAGCAGCTTATTGGGCGGGGAGACCCAGTACTTC.